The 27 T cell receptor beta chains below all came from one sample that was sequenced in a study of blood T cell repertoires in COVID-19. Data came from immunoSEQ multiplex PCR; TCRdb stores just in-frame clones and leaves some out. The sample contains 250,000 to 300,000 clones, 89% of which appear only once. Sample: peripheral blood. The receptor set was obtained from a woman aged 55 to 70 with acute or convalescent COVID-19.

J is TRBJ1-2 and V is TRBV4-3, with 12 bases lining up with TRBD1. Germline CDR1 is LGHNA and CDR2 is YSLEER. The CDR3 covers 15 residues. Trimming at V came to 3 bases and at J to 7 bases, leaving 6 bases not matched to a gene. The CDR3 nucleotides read TGCGCCAGCAGCCACGGCCGGGACAGGGGGCTTGGCTACACCTTC. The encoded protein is CASSHGRDRGLGYTF.

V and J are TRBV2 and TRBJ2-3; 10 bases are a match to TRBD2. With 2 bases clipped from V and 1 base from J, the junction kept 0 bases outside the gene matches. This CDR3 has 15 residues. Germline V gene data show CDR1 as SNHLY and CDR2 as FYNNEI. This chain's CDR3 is CASSETSGGTDTQYF. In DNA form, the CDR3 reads TGTGCCAGCAGTGAAACTAGCGGGGGCACAGATACGCAGTATTTT.

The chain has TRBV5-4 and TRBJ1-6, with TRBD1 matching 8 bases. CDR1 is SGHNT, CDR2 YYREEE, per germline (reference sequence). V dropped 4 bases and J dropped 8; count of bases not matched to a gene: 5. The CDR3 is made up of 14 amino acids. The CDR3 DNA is TGTGCCAGCAGCGGACAGGGTATAGATTCACCCCTCCACTTT. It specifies CASSGQGIDSPLHF.

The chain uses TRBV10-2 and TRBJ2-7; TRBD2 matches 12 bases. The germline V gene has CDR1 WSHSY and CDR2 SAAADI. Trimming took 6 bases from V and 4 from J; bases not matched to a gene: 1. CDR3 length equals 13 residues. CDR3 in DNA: TGCGCCAGCAGACTAGCGGGGGGATACGAGCAGTACTTC. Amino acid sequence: CASRLAGGYEQYF.

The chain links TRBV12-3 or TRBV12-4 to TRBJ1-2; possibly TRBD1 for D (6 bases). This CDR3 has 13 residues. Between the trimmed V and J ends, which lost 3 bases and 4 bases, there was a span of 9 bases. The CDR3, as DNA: TGTGCCAGCAGTTTGGGGACACGCTATGGCTACACCTTC. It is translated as CASSLGTRYGYTF.

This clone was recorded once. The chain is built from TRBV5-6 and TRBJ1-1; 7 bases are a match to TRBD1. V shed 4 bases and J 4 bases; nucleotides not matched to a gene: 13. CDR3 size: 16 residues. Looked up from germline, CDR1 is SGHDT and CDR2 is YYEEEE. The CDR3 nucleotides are TGTGCCAGCAGCCTGAAACGACAGGGATGGGCCACTGAAGCTTTCTTT. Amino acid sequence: CASSLKRQGWATEAFF.

Written as DNA, the CDR3 is TGTGCCAGCAGCGTAGCTACGTTTTTAGCGGATAACAATGAGCAGTTCTTC. Its protein is CASSVATFLADNNEQFF. V and J are TRBV9 and TRBJ2-1; D is perhaps TRBD2 (6 bases). This CDR3 comprises 17 residues. V was clipped by 0 bases and J by 5 bases, with 18 bases between them. CDR1 is SGDLS and CDR2 is YYNGEE in the germline V gene.

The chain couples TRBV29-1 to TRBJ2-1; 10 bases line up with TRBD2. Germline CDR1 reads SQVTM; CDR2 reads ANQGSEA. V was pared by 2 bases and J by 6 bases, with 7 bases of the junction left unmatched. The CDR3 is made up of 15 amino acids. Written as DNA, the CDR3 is TGCAGCGTTGAACTAGCGGGAGTCGGGCGCAATGAGCAGTTCTTC. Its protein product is CSVELAGVGRNEQFF.

CDR3 protein: CASSVGSVLETQYF. The CDR3 DNA follows: TGTGCCAGCAGCGTAGGGTCCGTACTGGAGACCCAGTACTTC. The gene calls are TRBV9 and TRBJ2-5, with no clear D. The CDR3 covers 14 residues. Germline V gene lookup returns CDR1 SGDLS and CDR2 YYNGEE. V lost 0 bases and J lost 5, with 11 bases in between.

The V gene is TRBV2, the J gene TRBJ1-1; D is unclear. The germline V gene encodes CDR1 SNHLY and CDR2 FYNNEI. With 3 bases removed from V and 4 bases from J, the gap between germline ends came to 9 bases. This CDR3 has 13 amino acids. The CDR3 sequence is CASSEEGATEAFF. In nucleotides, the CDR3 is TGTGCCAGCAGTGAGGAGGGCGCCACTGAAGCTTTCTTT.

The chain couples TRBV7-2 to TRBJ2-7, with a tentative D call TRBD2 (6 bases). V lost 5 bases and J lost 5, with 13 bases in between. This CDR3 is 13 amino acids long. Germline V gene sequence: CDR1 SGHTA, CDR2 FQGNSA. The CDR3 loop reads CASSAGPWDEQYF. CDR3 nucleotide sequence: TGTGCCAGCAGCGCGGGACCCTGGGACGAGCAGTACTTC.

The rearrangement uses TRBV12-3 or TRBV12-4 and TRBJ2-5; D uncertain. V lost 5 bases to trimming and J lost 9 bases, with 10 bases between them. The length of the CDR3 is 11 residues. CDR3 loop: CASSPNTAQYF. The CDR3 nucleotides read TGTGCCAGCAGTCCAAATACAGCCCAGTACTTC.

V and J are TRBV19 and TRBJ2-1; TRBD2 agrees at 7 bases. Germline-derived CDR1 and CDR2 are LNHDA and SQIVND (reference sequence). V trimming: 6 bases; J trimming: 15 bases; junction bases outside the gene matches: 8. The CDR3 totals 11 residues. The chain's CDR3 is CASRDTGGAFF. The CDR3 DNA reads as TGTGCCAGTAGGGATACGGGGGGTGCGTTCTTC.

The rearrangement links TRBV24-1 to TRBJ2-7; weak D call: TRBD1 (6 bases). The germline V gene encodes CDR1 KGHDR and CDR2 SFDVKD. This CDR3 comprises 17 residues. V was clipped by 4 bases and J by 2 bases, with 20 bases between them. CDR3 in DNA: TGTGCCACCAGTGAACCGTATCCCCAGGACAGTCCCTACGAGCAGTACTTC. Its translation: CATSEPYPQDSPYEQYF.

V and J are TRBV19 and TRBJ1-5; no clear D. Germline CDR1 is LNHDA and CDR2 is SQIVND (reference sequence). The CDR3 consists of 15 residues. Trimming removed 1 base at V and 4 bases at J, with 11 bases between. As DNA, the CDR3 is TGTGCCAGTAGTATAGCGGGTGGAGGAAATCAGCCCCAGCATTTT. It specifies CASSIAGGGNQPQHF.

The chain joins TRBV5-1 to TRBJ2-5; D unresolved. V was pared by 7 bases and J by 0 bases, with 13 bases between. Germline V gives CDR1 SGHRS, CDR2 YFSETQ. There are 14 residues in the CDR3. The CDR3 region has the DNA TGCGCCAGCCGTATTATAATTTACCAAGAGACCCAGTACTTC. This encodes CASRIIIYQETQYF.

This CDR3 is CASSLTRPISYEQYF. In DNA, the CDR3 is TGCGCCAGCAGCTTGACCAGGCCCATCTCCTACGAGCAGTACTTC. The chain recombines TRBV5-1 with TRBJ2-7; the D is unclear. Germline V gene data show CDR1 as SGHRS and CDR2 as YFSETQ. There are 15 residues in the CDR3. V was shortened by 1 base and J by 0 bases, with 11 bases between the two germline ends.

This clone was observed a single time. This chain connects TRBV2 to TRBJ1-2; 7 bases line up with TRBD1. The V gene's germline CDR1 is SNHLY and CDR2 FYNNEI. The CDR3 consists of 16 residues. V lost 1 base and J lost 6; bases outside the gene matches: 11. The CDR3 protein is CASSEERLQGRDGYTF. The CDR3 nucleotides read TGTGCCAGCAGTGAAGAGCGGCTACAGGGGAGAGATGGCTACACCTTC.

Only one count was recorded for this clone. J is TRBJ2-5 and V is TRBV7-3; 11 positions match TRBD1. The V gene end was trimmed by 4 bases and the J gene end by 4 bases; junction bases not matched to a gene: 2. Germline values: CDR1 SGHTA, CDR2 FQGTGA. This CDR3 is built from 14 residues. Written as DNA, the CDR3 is TGTGCCAGCAGCTCCGGGACAGGGGGAGAGACCCAGTACTTC. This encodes CASSSGTGGETQYF.

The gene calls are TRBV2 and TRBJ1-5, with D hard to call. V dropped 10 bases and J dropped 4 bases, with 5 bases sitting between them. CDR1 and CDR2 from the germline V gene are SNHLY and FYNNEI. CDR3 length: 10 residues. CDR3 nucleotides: TGTGCCACCCGGAATCAGCCCCAGCATTTT. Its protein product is CATRNQPQHF.

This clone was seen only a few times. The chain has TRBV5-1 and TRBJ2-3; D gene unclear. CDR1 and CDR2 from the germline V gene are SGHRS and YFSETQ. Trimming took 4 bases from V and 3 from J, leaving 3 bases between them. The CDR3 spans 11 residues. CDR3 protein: CASSETDTQYF. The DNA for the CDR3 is TGCGCCAGCAGCGAGACAGATACGCAGTATTTT.

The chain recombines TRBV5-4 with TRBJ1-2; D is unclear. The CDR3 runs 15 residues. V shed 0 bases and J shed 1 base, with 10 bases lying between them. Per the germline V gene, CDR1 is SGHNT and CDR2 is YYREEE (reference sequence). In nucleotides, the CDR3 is TGTGCCAGCAGCTTGGATATGGCAGTTAACTATGGCTACACCTTC. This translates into CASSLDMAVNYGYTF. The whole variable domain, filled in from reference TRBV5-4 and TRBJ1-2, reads ETGVTQSPTHLIKTRGQQVTLRCSSQSGHNTVSWYQQALGQGPQFIFQYYREEENGRGNFPPRFSGLQFPNYSSELNVNALELDDSALYLCASSLDMAVNYGYTFGSGTRLTVV.

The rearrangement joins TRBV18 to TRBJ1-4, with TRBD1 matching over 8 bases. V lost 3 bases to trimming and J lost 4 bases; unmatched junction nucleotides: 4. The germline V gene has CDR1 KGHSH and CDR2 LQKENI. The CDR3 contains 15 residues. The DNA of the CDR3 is TGTGCCAGCTCACCTACAGGGGGAGATAATGAAAAACTGTTTTTT. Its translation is CASSPTGGDNEKLFF.

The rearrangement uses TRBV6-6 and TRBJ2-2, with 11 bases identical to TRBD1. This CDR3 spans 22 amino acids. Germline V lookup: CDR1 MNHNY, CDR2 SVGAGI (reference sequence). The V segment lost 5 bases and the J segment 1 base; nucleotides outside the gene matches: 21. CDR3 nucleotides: TGTGCCAGCAGTCGCCGAGGCGCTCTCGGGACAGGGGGGCTTTGGAACACCGGGGAGCTGTTTTTT. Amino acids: CASSRRGALGTGGLWNTGELFF.

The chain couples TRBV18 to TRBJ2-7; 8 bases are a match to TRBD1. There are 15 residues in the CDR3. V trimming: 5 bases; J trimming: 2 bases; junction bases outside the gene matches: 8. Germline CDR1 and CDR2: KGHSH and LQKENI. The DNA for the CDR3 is TGTGCCAGCTCAACCGTAGGACAGGGCACCTACGAGCAGTACTTC. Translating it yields CASSTVGQGTYEQYF.

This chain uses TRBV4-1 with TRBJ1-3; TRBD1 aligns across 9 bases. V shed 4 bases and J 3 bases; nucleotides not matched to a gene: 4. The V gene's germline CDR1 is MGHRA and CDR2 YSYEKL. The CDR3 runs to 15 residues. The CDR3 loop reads CASSLDRGDGNTIYF. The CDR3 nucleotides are TGCGCCAGCAGCCTAGACAGGGGGGATGGAAACACCATATATTTT.

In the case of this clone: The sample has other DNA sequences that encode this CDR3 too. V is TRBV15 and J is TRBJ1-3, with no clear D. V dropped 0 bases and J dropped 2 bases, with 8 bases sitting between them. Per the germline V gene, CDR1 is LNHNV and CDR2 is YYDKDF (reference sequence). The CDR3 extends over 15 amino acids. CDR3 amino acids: CATSRDPGTGNTIYF. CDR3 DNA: TGTGCCACCAGCAGAGATCCCGGGACTGGAAACACCATATATTTT.